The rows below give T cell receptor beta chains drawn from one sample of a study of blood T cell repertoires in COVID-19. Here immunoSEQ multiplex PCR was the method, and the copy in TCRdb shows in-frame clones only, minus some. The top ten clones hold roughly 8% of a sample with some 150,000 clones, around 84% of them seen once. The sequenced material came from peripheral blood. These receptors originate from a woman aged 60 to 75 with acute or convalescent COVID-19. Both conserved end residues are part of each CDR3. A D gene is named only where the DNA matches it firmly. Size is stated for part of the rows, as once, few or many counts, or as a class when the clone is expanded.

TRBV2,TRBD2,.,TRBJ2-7,TGTGCCAGCAGTGCCGGGACTAGCCGTGACGAGCAGTACTTC,CASSAGTSRDEQYF
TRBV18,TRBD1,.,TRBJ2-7,TGTGCCAGCTCACCCCCTTCCGGGACAGGCTACGAGCAGTACTTC,CASSPPSGTGYEQYF
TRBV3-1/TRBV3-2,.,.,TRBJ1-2,TGTGCCAGCAGCCACTCGACAGTTAACTATGGCTACACCTTC,CASSHSTVNYGYTF
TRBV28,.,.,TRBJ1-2,TGTGCCAGCAGTCCGGACAGCCGTAGGAACTATGGCTACACCTTC,CASSPDSRRNYGYTF
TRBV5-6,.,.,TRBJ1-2,TGTGCCAGCAGCTTCAACAGGCAAAGGGGCTATGGCTACACCTTC,CASSFNRQRGYGYTF
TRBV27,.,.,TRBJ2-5,TGTGCCAGCAGTTTACAGGAGACCCAGTACTTC,CASSLQETQYF
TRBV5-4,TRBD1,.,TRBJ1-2,TGTGCCAGCAGCGGCCGGGACAGGACCATTGGCTACACCTTC,CASSGRDRTIGYTF
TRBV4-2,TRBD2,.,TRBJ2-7,TGTGCCAGCAGCCAAGATTGGCTAGCGGGGGTTAGCTCCTACGAGCAGTACTTC,CASSQDWLAGVSSYEQYF
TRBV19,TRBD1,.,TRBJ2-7,TGTGCCAGTAGTCTTCCCGGGACAGCCTACGAGCAGTACTTC,CASSLPGTAYEQYF
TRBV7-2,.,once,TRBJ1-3,TGTGCCAGCAGCTTAGGCGTTAGCTCTGGAAACACCATATATTTT,CASSLGVSSGNTIYF
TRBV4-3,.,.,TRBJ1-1,TGCGCCAGCAGCCAAGAAGCCGGGGTGAACACTGAAGCTTTCTTT,CASSQEAGVNTEAFF
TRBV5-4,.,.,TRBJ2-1,TGTGCCAGCACCCCGGTCCGGCAGGGCTCAGGTGGGAATGAGCAGTTCTTC,CASTPVRQGSGGNEQFF
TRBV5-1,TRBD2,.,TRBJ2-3,TGCGCCAGCAGCTTGAGACTAGCGGCCCGCACAGATACGCAGTATTTT,CASSLRLAARTDTQYF
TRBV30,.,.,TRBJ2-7,TGTGCCTGGGGTAGACAGAATCCTACTCGAACCTACGAGCAGTACTTC,CAWGRQNPTRTYEQYF
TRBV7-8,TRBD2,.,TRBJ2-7,TGTGCCAGCAGCTTAAGGCCTAGCGGGGGACCCTACGAGCAGTACTTC,CASSLRPSGGPYEQYF
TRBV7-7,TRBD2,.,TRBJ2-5,TGTGCTAGCAGCTTAGATGACACTAGCGACCAAGAGACCCAGTACTTC,CASSLDDTSDQETQYF
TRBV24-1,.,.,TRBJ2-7,TGTGCCACCAGTGACCTCTACGAGCAGTACTTC,CATSDLYEQYF
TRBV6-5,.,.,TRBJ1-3,TGTGCCAGCAGTTACTCGATGGGGGGAGGAAACACCATATATTTT,CASSYSMGGGNTIYF
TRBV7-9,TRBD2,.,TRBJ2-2,TGTGCCAGCAGCTCCGTTAGCGGGGGGCCATCCGGGGAGCTGTTTTTT,CASSSVSGGPSGELFF
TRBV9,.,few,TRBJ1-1,TGTGCCAGCAGCCCGTCCGGGGGTTCGATGAACACTGAAGCTTTCTTT,CASSPSGGSMNTEAFF
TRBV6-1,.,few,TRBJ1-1,TGTGCCAGCAGTGAGCTGGGGGGTCACACTGAAGCTTTCTTT,CASSELGGHTEAFF
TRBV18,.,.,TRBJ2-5,TGTGCCAGCTCACCGAGGGGGGAGACCCAGTACTTC,CASSPRGETQYF
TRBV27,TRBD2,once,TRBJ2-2,TGTGCCAGCAGTTTCCGGACTAGCGGGGGGGCCTGGACCGGGGAGCTGTTTTTT,CASSFRTSGGAWTGELFF
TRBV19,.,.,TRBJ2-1,TGTGCCAGTAAAGGGTCCCCCACGGGTAGGGCTTCGGGAGATGAGCAGTTCTTC,CASKGSPTGRASGDEQFF
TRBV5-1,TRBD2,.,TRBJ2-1,TGCGCCAGCGGGGCGGGGGAGTACTACAATGAGCAGTTCTTC,CASGAGEYYNEQFF
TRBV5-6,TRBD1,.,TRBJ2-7,TGTGCCAGCAGCCTTGACAGGGGCTTGCTCTACGAGCAGTACTTC,CASSLDRGLLYEQYF
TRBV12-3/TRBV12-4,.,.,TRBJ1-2,TGTGCCAGCAGTGGAAGACAGAACTATGGCTACACCTTC,CASSGRQNYGYTF
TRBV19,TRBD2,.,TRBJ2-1,TGTGCCAGTAGACAGCGGGGGGGCAATTACAATGAGCAGTTCTTC,CASRQRGGNYNEQFF
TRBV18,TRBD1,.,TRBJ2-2,TGTGCCAGCTCAGCACAGGTGGGGACAGACACCGGGGAGCTGTTTTTT,CASSAQVGTDTGELFF
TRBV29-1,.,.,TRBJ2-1,TGCAGCGTTGAAGATTTGGTGGGAGTCTACAATGAGCAGTTCTTC,CSVEDLVGVYNEQFF
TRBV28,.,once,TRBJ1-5,TGTGCCAGCAGTTTACAGATTCGCAATCAGCCCCAGCATTTT,CASSLQIRNQPQHF
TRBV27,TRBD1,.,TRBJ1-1,TGTGCCAGCAGTAGACAGGGGCGTGTTTTTGAAGCTTTCTTT,CASSRQGRVFEAFF
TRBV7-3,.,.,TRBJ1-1,TGTGCCAGCAGCTTAGGGCAGCCGAACACTGAAGCTTTCTTT,CASSLGQPNTEAFF
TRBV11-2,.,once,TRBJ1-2,TGTGCCAGCAGCTCCCAAGCGGGGGGTTCGGCGTACCATGGCTACACCTTC,CASSSQAGGSAYHGYTF
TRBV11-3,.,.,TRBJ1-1,TGTGCCAGCAGCCATCTGGGGATGGAGGGCACTGAAGCTTTCTTT,CASSHLGMEGTEAFF
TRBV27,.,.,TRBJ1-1,TGTGCCAGCAGTTGGACAAAGAACACTGAAGCTTTCTTT,CASSWTKNTEAFF
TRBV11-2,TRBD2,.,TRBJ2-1,TGTGCCAGCAGCTTAGAGAGACTAGCGGGTTACAATGAGCAGTTCTTC,CASSLERLAGYNEQFF
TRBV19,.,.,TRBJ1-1,TGTGCCAGTAGTCGGGACATGAACACTGAAGCTTTCTTT,CASSRDMNTEAFF
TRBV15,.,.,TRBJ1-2,TGTGCCACCAGCAGAGGCGGAGGATTCTATGGCTACACCTTC,CATSRGGGFYGYTF
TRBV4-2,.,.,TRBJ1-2,TGTGCCAGCAGCCGAGATACGGTCAACAGGGCTAACTATGGCTACACCTTC,CASSRDTVNRANYGYTF
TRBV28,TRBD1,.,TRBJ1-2,TGTGCCAGCAGTGGAGACAGGGAAGGCTACACCTTC,CASSGDREGYTF
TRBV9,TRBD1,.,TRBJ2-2,TGTGCCAGCAGTGGACAGGGGGCAACCGAGCTGTTTTTT,CASSGQGATELFF
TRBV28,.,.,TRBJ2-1,TGTGCCAGCAGTTTGGGAAAGGGAGGAAGGATAATTGAGCAGTTCTTC,CASSLGKGGRIIEQFF
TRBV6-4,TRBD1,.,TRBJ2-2,TGTGCCAGCAGTTCCAGGGGGCGGGTCGGGGAGCTGTTTTTT,CASSSRGRVGELFF
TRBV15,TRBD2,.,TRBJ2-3,TGTGCCACCAGCAGAGGAGGTAGGGAGGGAACAGATACGCAGTATTTT,CATSRGGREGTDTQYF
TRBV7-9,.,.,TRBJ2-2,TGTGCCAGCAGCTTAGCTGGGACAGGGGAGCTGTTTTTT,CASSLAGTGELFF
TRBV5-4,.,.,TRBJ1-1,TGTGCCAGCGGGGTTCCAGGGGAACCATCTGAAGCTTTCTTT,CASGVPGEPSEAFF
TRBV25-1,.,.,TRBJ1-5,TGTGCCAGCAGTGAATTCGACAGTTATCAGCCCCAGCATTTT,CASSEFDSYQPQHF
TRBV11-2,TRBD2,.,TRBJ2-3,TGTGCCAGCAGCCCGATGGCGGGGGGGGGTACGCAGTATTTT,CASSPMAGGGTQYF